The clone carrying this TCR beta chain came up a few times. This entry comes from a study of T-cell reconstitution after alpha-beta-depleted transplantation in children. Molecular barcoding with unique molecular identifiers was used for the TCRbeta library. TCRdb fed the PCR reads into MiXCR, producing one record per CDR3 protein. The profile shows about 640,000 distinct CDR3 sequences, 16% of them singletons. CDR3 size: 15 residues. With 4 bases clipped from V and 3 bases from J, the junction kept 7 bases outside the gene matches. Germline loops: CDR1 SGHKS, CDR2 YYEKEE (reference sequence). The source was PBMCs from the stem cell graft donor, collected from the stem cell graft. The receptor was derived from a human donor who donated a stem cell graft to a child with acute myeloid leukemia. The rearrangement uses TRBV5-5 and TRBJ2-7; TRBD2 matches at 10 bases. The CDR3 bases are TGTGCCAGCAGCACTCTAGCGGGGGACTACTACGAGCAGTACTTC. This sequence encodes CASSTLAGDYYEQYF.